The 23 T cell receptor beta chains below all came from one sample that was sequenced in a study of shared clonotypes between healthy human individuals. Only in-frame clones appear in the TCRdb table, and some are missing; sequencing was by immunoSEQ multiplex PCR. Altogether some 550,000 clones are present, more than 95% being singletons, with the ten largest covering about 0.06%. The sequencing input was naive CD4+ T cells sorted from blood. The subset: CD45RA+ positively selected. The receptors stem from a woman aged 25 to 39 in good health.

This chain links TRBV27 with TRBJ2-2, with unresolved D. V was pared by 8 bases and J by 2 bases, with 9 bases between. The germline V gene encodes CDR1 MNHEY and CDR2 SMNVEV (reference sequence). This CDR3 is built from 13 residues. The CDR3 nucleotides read TGTGCCAGCGCCAACCTAAACACCGGGGAGCTGTTTTTT. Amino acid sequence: CASANLNTGELFF.

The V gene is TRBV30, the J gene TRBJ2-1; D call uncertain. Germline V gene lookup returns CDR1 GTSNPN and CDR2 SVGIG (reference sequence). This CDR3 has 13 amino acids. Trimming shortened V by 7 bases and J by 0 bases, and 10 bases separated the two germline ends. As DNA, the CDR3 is TGTGCCTCCGCAGAGTTCTCCTACAATGAGCAGTTCTTC. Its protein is CASAEFSYNEQFF.

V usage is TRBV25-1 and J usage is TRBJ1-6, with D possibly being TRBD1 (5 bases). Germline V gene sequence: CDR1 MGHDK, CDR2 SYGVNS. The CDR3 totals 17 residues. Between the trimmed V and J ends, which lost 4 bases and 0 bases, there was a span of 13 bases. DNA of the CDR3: TGTGCCAGCAGTGCCGGGACTGCGAGCTCCTATAATTCACCCCTCCACTTT. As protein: CASSAGTASSYNSPLHF. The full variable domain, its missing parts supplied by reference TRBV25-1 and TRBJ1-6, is EADIYQTPRYLVIGTGKKITLECSQTMGHDKMYWYQQDPGMELHLIHYSYGVNSTEKGDLSSESTVSRIRTEHFPLTLESARPSHTSQYLCASSAGTASSYNSPLHFGNGTRLTVT.

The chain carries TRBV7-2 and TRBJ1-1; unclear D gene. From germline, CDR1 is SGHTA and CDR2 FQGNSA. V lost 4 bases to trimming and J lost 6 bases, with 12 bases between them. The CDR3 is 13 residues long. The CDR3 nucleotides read TGTGCCAGCAGCTCCCAGGAAGGCGCTGAAGCTTTCTTT. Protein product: CASSSQEGAEAFF.

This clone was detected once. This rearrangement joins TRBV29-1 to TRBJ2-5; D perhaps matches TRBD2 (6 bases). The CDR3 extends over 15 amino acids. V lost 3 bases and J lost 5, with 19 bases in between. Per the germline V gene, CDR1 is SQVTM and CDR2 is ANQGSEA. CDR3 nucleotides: TGCAGCGTTGACCCGACTGCCCGTGGGGGGGAGACCCAGTACTTC. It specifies CSVDPTARGGETQYF.

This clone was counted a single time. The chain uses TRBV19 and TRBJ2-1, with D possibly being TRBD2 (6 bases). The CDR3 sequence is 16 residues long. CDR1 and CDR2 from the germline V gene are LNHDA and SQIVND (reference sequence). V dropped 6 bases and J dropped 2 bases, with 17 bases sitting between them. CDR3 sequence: CASSMGGRLTYNEQFF. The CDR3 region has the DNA TGTGCCAGTAGCATGGGAGGAAGGCTTACCTACAATGAGCAGTTCTTC.

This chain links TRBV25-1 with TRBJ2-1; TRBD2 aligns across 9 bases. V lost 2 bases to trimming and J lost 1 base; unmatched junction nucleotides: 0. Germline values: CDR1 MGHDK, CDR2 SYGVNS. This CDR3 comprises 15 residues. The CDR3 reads CASSELAGSYNEQFF. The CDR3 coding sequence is TGTGCCAGCAGTGAACTAGCGGGATCCTACAATGAGCAGTTCTTC.

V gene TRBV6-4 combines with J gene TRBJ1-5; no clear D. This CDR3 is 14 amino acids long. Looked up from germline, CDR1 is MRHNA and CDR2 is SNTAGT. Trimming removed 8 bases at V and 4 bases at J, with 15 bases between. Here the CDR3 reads CASARPTFNQPQHF. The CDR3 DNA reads TGTGCCAGCGCCAGACCGACCTTTAATCAGCCCCAGCATTTT.

CDR3 nucleotides: TGTGCCAGTAGTATGGGGGCTAGCGGGAGGAGGACTCACGAGCAGTACTTC. It is translated as CASSMGASGRRTHEQYF. The chain has TRBV19 and TRBJ2-7; TRBD2 matches at 11 bases. Germline assignment: CDR1 LNHDA and CDR2 SQIVND (reference sequence). V shed 3 bases, J shed 5 bases, and the junction held 12 bases outside the gene matches. The CDR3 totals 17 residues.

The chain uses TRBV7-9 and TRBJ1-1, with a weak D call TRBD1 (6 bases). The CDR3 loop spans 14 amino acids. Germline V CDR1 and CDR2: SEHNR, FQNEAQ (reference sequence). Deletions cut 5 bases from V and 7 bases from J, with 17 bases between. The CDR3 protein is CASSPRAGAGEAFF. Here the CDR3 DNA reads TGTGCCAGCAGCCCCCGAGCGGGGGCGGGTGAAGCTTTCTTT.

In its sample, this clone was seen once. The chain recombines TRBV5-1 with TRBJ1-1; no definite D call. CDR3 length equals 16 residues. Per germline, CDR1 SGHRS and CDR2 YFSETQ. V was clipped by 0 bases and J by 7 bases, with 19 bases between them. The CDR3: CASSLAVTGLGGEAFF. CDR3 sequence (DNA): TGCGCCAGCAGCTTGGCGGTAACCGGCCTAGGCGGTGAAGCTTTCTTT. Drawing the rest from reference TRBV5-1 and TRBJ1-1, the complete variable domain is KAGVTQTPRYLIKTRGQQVTLSCSPISGHRSVSWYQQTPGQGLQFLFEYFSETQRNKGNFPGRFSGRQFSNSRSEMNVSTLELGDSALYLCASSLAVTGLGGEAFFGQGTRLTVV.

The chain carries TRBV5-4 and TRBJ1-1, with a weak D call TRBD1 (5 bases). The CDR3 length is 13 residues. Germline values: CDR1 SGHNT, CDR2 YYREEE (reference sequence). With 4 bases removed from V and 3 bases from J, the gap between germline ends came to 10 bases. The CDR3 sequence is CASSIGDYTEAFF. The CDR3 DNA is TGTGCCAGCAGCATAGGGGATTACACTGAAGCTTTCTTT.

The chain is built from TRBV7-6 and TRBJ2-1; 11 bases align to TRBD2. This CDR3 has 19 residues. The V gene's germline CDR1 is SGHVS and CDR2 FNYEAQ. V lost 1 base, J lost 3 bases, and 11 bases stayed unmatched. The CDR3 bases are TGTGCCAGCAGCTTAGGTGGGGACTTGGGACTAGCGGTCTACAATGAGCAGTTCTTC. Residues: CASSLGGDLGLAVYNEQFF.

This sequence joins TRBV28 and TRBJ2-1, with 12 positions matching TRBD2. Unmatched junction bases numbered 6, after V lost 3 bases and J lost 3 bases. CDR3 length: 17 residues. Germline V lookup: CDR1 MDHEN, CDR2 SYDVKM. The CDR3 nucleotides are TGTGCCAGCAGTTTGCCTAGCGGGAGGGCCATCTACAATGAGCAGTTCTTC. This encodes CASSLPSGRAIYNEQFF.

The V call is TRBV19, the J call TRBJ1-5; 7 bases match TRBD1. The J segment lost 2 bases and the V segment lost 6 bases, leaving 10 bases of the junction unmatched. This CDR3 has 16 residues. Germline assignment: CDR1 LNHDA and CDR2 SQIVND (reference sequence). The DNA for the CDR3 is TGTGCCAGTAGCTTAGACCGTAGGGGGCGCAATCAGCCCCAGCATTTT. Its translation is CASSLDRRGRNQPQHF.

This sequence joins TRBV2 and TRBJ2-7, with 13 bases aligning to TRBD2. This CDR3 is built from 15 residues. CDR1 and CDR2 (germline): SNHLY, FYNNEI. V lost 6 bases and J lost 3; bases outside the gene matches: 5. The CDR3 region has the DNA TGTGCCAGCAGGGGGGGACTAGCGGGGAACTACGAGCAGTACTTC. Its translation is CASRGGLAGNYEQYF.

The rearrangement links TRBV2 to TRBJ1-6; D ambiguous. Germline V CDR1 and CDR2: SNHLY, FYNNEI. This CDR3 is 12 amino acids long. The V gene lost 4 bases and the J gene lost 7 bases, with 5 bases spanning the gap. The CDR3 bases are TGTGCCAGCAGTGTGGGGAATTCACCCCTCCACTTT. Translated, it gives CASSVGNSPLHF.

Written as DNA, the CDR3 is TGTGCCAGCAGCTATTACCCGTTTGGTCGTTCCTATAATTCACCCCTCCACTTT. Translated, it gives CASSYYPFGRSYNSPLHF. The chain carries TRBV21-1 and TRBJ1-6. TRBV21-1 is listed as a pseudogene. There are 18 residues in the CDR3.

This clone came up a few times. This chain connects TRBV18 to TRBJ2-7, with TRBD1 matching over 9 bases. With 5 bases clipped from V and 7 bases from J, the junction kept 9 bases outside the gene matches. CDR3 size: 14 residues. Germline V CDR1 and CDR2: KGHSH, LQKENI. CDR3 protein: CASSRGQGVGEQYF. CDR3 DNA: TGTGCCAGCTCAAGGGGACAGGGAGTGGGAGAGCAGTACTTC.

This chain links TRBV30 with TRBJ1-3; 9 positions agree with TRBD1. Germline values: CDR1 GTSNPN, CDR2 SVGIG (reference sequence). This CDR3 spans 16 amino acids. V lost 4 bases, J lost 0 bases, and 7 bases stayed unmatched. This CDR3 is CAWTDRGSFSGNTIYF. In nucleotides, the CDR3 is TGTGCCTGGACGGACAGGGGCTCATTCTCTGGAAACACCATATATTTT.

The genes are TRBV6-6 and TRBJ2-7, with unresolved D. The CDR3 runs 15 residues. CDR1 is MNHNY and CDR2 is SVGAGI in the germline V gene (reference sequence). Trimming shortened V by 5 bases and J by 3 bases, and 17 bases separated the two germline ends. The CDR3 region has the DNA TGTGCCAGCAGTGCCCTGCCTCTTCTCGGCTACGAGCAGTACTTC. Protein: CASSALPLLGYEQYF.

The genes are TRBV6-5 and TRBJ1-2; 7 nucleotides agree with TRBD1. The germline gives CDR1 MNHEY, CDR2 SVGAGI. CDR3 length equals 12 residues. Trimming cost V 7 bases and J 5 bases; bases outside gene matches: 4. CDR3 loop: CASTMTGYGYTF. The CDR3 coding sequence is TGTGCCAGCACCATGACAGGGTATGGCTACACCTTC.

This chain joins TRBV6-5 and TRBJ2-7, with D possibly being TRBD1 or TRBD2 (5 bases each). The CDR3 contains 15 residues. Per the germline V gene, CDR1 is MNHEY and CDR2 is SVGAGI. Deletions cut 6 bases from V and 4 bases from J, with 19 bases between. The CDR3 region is CASRTLLGDGYEQYF. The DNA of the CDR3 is TGTGCCAGCAGGACACTGCTTGGGGACGGATACGAGCAGTACTTC.